Below, one T cell receptor beta chain is given with its context. Antigen: not known. CD8 memory merged CD45RO+ cells and CCR7-negative CD45RA+ TemRA cells into one population. The data stem from a study of shared clonotypes between healthy human individuals. Study at large: Three plates each covered CD4 naive and memory; CD8 naive two, CD8 memory one.

Produced via immunoSEQ multiplex PCR; TCRdb's table is partial and in-frame only. The sample carries fewer than 850,000 clones, 90% recorded once. Germline CDR1 SGHRS, CDR2 YFSETQ. The CDR3 extends over 15 amino acids. With 0 bases clipped from V and 13 bases from J, the junction kept 8 bases outside the gene matches. Study-wide results and limits: The expectation was that sequencing depth would affect clonotype sharing among donors.

This receptor was identified in a man between 18 and 35 years old in good health. Some clones in this sample may be carry-over from other donors' samples. This sequence joins TRBV5-1 and TRBJ2-1; 12 bases align to TRBD2. Sequencing was performed on memory CD8+ T cells from PBMCs. Regarding subset: CD45RO+ cells pooled with CCR7-negative TemRA cells. CDR3 nucleotides: TGCGCCAGCAGCTTGGGTCTAGCGGGAGGGCCAGATCAGTTCTTC. This translates into CASSLGLAGGPDQFF.